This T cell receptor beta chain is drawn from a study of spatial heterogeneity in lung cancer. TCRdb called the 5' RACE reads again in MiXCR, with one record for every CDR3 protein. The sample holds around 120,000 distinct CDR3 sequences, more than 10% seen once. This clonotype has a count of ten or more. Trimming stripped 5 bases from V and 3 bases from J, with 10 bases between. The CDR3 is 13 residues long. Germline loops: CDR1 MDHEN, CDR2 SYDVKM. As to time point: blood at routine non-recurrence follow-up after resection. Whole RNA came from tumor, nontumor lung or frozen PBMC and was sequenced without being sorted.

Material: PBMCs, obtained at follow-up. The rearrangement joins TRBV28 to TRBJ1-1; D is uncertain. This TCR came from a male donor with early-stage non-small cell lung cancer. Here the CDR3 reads CASSKGLYTEAFF. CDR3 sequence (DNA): TGTGCCAGCAGTAAAGGGCTTTACACTGAAGCTTTCTTT.